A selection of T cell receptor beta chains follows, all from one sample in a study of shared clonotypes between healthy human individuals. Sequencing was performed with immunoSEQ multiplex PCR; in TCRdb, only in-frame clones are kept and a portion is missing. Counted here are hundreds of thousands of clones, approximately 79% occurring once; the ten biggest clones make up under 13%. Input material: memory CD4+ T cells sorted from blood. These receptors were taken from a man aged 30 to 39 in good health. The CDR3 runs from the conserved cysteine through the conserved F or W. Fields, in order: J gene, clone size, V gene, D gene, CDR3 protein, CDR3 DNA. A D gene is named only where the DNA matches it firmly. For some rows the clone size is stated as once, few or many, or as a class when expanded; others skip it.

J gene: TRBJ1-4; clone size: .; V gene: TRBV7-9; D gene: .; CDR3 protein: CASSLYQGLGTTTNEKLFF; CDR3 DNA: TGTGCCAGCAGCTTATACCAGGGACTTGGGACTACAACTAATGAAAAACTGTTTTTT
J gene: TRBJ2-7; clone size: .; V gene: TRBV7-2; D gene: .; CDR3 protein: CASSYRSFSYEQYF; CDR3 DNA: TGTGCCAGCAGCTATCGAAGTTTCTCCTACGAGCAGTACTTC
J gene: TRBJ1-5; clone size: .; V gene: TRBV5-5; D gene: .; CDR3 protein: CASSFVRDQPQHF; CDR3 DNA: TGTGCCAGCAGCTTCGTACGGGATCAGCCCCAGCATTTT
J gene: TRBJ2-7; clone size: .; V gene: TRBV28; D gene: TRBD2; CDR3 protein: CASSPLAGGRRESYEQYF; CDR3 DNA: TGTGCCAGCAGTCCCCTAGCGGGAGGCCGCCGTGAATCCTACGAGCAGTACTTC
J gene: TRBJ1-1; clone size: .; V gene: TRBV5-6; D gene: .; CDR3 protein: CASSEDASWTEAFF; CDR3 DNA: TGTGCCAGCAGCGAGGACGCAAGTTGGACTGAAGCTTTCTTT
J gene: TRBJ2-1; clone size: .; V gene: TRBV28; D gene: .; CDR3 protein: CASYTRDPFYNEQLF; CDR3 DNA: TGTGCCAGCTACACCCGGGACCCCTTCTACAATGAGCAGCTCTTC
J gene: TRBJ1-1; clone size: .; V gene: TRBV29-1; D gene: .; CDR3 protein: CSVGQMNTEAFF; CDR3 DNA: TGCAGCGTTGGGCAGATGAACACTGAAGCTTTCTTT
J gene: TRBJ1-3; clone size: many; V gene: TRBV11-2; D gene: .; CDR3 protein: CASSSVVSGNTIYF; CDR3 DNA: TGTGCCAGCAGCTCCGTCGTCTCTGGAAACACCATATATTTT
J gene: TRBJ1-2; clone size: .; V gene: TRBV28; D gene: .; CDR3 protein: CASSRNYGYTF; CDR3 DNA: TGTGCCAGCAGTCGGAACTATGGCTACACCTTC
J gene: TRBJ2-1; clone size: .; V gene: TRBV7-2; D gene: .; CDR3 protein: CASSHRTAHEQFF; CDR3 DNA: TGTGCCAGCAGCCACAGGACAGCCCATGAGCAGTTCTTC
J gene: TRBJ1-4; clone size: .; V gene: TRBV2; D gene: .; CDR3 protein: CASSESDEKLFF; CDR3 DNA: TGTGCCAGCAGTGAATCGGATGAAAAACTGTTTTTT
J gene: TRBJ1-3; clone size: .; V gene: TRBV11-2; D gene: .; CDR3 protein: CASSFGGASSGNTIYF; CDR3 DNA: TGTGCCAGCAGCTTCGGGGGCGCTTCCTCTGGAAACACCATATATTTT
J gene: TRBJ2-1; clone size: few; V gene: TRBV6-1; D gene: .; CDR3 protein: CASSPKQGKAEQFF; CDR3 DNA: TGTGCCAGCAGTCCCAAACAGGGTAAGGCTGAGCAGTTCTTC
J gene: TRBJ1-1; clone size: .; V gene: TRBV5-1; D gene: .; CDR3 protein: CASSFDSDRTTEAFF; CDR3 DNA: TGCGCCAGCAGCTTCGATAGTGACAGAACGACTGAAGCTTTCTTT
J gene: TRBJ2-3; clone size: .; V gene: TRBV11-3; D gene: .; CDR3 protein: CASSLGSSTDTQYF; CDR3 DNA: TGTGCCAGCAGCTTGGGGAGCAGCACAGATACGCAGTATTTT
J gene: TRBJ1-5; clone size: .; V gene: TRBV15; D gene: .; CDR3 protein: CATSRARASSNQPQHF; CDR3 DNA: TGTGCCACCAGCAGAGCGAGGGCCTCAAGCAATCAGCCCCAGCATTTT
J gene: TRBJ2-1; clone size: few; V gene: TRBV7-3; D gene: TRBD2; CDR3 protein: CASSSTSVKNNEQFF; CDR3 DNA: TGTGCCAGCAGCTCCACTAGCGTAAAGAACAATGAGCAGTTCTTC
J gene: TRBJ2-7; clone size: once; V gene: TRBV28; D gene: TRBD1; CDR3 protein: CASITGQGGYEQYF; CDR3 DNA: TGTGCCAGCATCACGGGACAGGGAGGGTACGAGCAGTACTTC
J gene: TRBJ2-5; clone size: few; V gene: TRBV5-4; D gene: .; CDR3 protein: CASSPRQVIGQETQYF; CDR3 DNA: TGTGCCAGCAGCCCTAGACAGGTTATTGGCCAAGAGACCCAGTACTTC
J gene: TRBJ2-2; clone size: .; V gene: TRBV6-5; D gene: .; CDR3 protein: CASSYATDAGELFF; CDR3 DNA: TGTGCCAGCAGTTACGCAACTGACGCCGGGGAGCTGTTTTTT
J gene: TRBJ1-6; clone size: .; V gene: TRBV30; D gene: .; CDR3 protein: CAWSGAGSSSYNSPLHF; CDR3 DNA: TGTGCCTGGAGTGGGGCAGGGTCGAGCTCCTATAATTCACCCCTCCACTTT
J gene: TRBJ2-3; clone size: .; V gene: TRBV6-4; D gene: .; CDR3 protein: CASSLGGGTTDTQYF; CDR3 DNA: TGTGCCAGCAGCCTAGGAGGGGGGACCACAGATACGCAGTATTTT
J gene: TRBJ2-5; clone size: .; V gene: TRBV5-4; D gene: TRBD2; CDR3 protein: CASSYGTSGSEETQYF; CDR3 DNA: TGTGCCAGCAGCTACGGGACTAGCGGGAGTGAGGAGACCCAGTACTTC
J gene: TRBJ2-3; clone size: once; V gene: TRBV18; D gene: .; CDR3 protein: CASFPSNQAVLTDTQYF; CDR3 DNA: TGTGCCAGCTTCCCCTCGAATCAGGCGGTCCTCACAGATACGCAGTATTTT
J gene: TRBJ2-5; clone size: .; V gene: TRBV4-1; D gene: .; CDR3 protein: CASSQEFVTRRQETQYF; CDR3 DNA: TGCGCCAGCAGCCAAGAATTCGTTACCCGCCGACAAGAGACCCAGTACTTC
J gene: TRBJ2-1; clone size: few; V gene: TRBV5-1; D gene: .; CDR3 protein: CASSLVPSGNEQFF; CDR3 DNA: TGCGCCAGCAGCTTGGTCCCGTCGGGAAATGAGCAGTTCTTC
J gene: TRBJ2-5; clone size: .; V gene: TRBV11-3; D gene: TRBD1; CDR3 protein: CASSWGQAGGETQYF; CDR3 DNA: TGTGCCAGCAGCTGGGGACAGGCAGGTGGGGAGACCCAGTACTTC
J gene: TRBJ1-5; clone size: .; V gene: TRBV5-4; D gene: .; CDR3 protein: CASSLETAQPQHF; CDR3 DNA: TGTGCCAGCAGCTTGGAAACGGCACAGCCCCAGCATTTT
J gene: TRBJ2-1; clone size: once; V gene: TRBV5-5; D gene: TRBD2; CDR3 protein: CASSLRREVYNEQFF; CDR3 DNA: TGTGCCAGCAGCTTGAGGCGGGAGGTATACAATGAGCAGTTCTTC
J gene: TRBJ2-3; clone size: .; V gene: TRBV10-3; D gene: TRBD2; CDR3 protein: CAISESTSSRTDTQYF; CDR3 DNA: TGTGCCATCAGTGAGTCGACTAGCTCCCGCACAGATACGCAGTATTTT
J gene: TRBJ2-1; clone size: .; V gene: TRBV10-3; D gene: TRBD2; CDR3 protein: CAISGELADNEQFF; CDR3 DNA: TGTGCCATCAGTGGGGAACTAGCGGACAATGAGCAGTTCTTC
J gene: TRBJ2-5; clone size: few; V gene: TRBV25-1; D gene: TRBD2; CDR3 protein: CASSEPDREGQETQYF; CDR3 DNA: TGTGCCAGCAGTGAACCTGACCGGGAGGGACAAGAGACCCAGTACTTC
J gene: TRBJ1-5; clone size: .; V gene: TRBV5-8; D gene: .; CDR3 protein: CASSFQTVNQPQHF; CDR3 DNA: TGTGCCAGCAGCTTTCAGACGGTGAATCAGCCCCAGCATTTT
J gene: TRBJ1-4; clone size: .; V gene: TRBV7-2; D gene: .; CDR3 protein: CASSLVGQGREKLFF; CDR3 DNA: TGTGCCAGCAGCTTAGTCGGTCAGGGTCGGGAAAAACTGTTTTTT
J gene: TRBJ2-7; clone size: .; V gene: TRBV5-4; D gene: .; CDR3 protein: CASSSPPGHLIYF; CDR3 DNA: TGTGCCAGCAGCTCGCCACCGGGACATCTGATTTACTTC
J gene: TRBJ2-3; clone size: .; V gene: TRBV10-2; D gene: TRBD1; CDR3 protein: CASSEADRVTDTQYF; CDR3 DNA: TGCGCCAGCAGTGAGGCTGACAGGGTGACAGATACGCAGTATTTT
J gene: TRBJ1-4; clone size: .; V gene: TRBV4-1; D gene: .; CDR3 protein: CASSHLRQATNEKLFF; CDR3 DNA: TGCGCCAGCAGCCATCTGAGACAGGCAACTAATGAAAAACTGTTTTTT